This record covers a single TCR beta chain. This sample was taken from a study of T cell responses to AZD1222 COVID-19 vaccine. TCRdb's copy holds only in-frame clones and misses some; the assay was immunoSEQ multiplex PCR. The sample includes approximately 180,000 clones, about 93% of them seen just once. The V and J ends lost 7 bases and 3 bases respectively, with 18 bases between them. This CDR3 has 16 amino acids. CDR1 SGHVS and CDR2 FNYEAQ come from the germline V gene. V and J are TRBV7-6 and TRBJ2-2; D possibly corresponds to TRBD1 (6 bases). The source of this sequence is an adult who received the MenACWY meningococcal vaccine as a control. Sequenced material: peripheral blood, taken 28 days after the second dose of the MenACWY control vaccine. The CDR3 coding sequence is TGTGCCAGCAACATTTATAACAGGGCGGACACCGGGGAGCTGTTTTTT. It encodes CASNIYNRADTGELFF.